This TCR beta chain was identified in a study of beta chain features in type 1 diabetes. This clone was recorded a few times. The CDR3 spans 14 residues. Germline V gene sequence: CDR1 MNHEY, CDR2 SMNVEV (reference sequence). The V and J ends lost 4 bases and 15 bases, in that order; junction bases with no gene match: 7. Every isolated RNA sample was fully reverse transcribed, so sequencing captured expressed TCRB transcripts. Some clones are missing from TCRdb's copy, which holds only in-frame ones; the method was immunoSEQ multiplex PCR. This sample yields 130,000 to 150,000 clones, of which 9.2% are seen a single time; around 0.68% belongs to the top ten.

The source material was central memory CD4+ T cells from blood. The chain joins TRBV27 to TRBJ2-1, with 15 bases aligning to TRBD2. This clonotype was obtained from a man younger than 30 in good health. The CDR3 spells CASSWTSGGVSPFF. The CDR3 region has the DNA TGTGCCAGCAGTTGGACTAGCGGGGGGGTATCGCCGTTCTTC.